This T cell receptor (beta chain) appears in the sequencing data of a study of glioma-infiltrating T cells. TCR alpha and beta CDR3 regions were amplified from RNA using iRepertoire nested multiplex PCR. TCRdb redid the calling of the multiplex PCR reads with MiXCR, one entry per CDR3 protein. The sample carries about 400,000 distinct CDR3 sequences, more than 35% recorded once. The CDR3 has 12 amino acids. V lost 3 bases and J 12 bases, leaving 15 bases between the germline ends. Germline CDR1 DFQATT, CDR2 SNEGSKA (reference sequence). The sample holds a few counts of this clonotype. The source is a human donor with low-grade glioma or glioblastoma, undergoing nonglioma brain surgery, or in good health (not recorded which). The genes are TRBV20-1 and TRBJ2-1, with D possibly TRBD1 on 6 matching bases. Material for sequencing was glioma tissue, nonneoplastic brain tissue, or PBMCs (not recorded which). For the CDR3, the DNA is TGCAGTGCTAGGACAACAGGGCGGTGGCAGTTCTTC. Translation gives CSARTTGRWQFF.